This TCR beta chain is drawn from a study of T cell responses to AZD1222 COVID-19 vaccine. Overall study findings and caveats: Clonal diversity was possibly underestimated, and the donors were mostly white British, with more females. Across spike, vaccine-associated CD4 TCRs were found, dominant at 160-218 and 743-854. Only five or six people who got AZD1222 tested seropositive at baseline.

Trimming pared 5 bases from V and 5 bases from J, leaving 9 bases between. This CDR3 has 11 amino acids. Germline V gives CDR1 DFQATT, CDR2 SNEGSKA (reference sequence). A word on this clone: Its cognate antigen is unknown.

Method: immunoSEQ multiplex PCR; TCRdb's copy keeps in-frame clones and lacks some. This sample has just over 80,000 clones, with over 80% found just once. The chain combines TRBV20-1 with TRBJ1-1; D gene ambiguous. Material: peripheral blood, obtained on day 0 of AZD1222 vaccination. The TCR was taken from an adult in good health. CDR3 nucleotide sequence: TGCAGTGCTCCAAGGGAGACTGAAGCTTTCTTT. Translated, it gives CSAPRETEAFF.